This T cell receptor (beta chain) was documented in a study of blood T cell repertoires in COVID-19. CDR3 length equals 14 residues. The trim removed 3 bases at V and 3 bases at J, leaving 3 bases unmatched. CDR1 and CDR2 from the germline V gene are SEHNR and FQNEAQ (reference sequence). Only in-frame clones appear in the TCRdb table, and some are missing; sequencing was by immunoSEQ multiplex PCR. The sample contains more than 250,000 clones, 86% of which appear only once. V and J are TRBV7-9 and TRBJ1-1, with TRBD1 matching over 8 bases. The TCR was taken from a woman between 50 and 59 years old with acute or convalescent COVID-19. Material for sequencing was peripheral blood. The CDR3 loop reads CASSFPGQDTEAFF. Here the CDR3 DNA reads TGTGCCAGCAGCTTTCCGGGACAGGACACTGAAGCTTTCTTT.